This is a list of T cell receptor beta chains from one sample in a study of shared T cell receptors in the human thymus. Data came from immunoSEQ multiplex PCR; TCRdb stores just in-frame clones and leaves some out. This table holds approximately 760,000 clones, approximately 83% found once. These records were also assigned to another study, of human thymus T cells.

The sequencing sample was made of thymocytes. The receptors here all came from a girl less than two years old with a congenital heart defect. The CDR3 runs from the conserved cysteine through the conserved F or W. A D gene is named only where the DNA matches it firmly. Clone size appears in some rows only: once, few, many, or a class for an expanded clone.

DNA	CDR3	V	J	size	D
TGTGCCAGTAGTATCCGGGACTCCTACAATGAGCAGTTCTTC	CASSIRDSYNEQFF	TRBV19	TRBJ2-1	.	.
TGTGCCAGCAGCTTCCGACAGAACCTTGAAGCTTTCTTT	CASSFRQNLEAFF	TRBV7-2	TRBJ1-1	.	.
TGTGCCAGCAGCTCTCAGGGTGGTAATGGCTACACCTTC	CASSSQGGNGYTF	TRBV5-8	TRBJ1-2	.	.
TGTGCCAGCAGCTGGGGTCGGGACAGGATAGAAGCTTTCTTT	CASSWGRDRIEAFF	TRBV5-6	TRBJ1-1	.	TRBD1
TGTGCCAGCAGCTTAGCGCTAGCGGGGAAAACTAGCACAGATACGCAGTATTTT	CASSLALAGKTSTDTQYF	TRBV7-2	TRBJ2-3	.	TRBD2
TGCGCCAGCAGCCAAGCGGGTTGGCCCACTGAAGCTTTCTTT	CASSQAGWPTEAFF	TRBV4-1	TRBJ1-1	.	.
TGTGCCAGCAGCGGATGGACAGGCGAGGCTTTCTTT	CASSGWTGEAFF	TRBV5-6	TRBJ1-1	.	TRBD1
TGTGCCAGCAGCATACGACAGGGGACGCACAATGAGCAGTTCTTC	CASSIRQGTHNEQFF	TRBV9	TRBJ2-1	.	TRBD1
TGTGCCAGCAGCCCAGGGGTTACAGATACGCAGTATTTT	CASSPGVTDTQYF	TRBV7-3	TRBJ2-3	.	.
TGTGCCAGCAGATCAACAGGGTGGAACACTGAAGCTTTCTTT	CASRSTGWNTEAFF	TRBV28	TRBJ1-1	.	.
TGCGCCAGCAGTCAGGAAACAGGGGCGAACACCGGGGAGCTGTTTTTT	CASSQETGANTGELFF	TRBV10-1	TRBJ2-2	.	TRBD1
TGTGCCAGCAGTTCCCTGGACAGGGGAGACTATGGCTACACCTTC	CASSSLDRGDYGYTF	TRBV28	TRBJ1-2	.	TRBD1
TGTGCCAGTACAGGGTCGAGGTTGAGTGCTTTCTTT	CASTGSRLSAFF	TRBV19	TRBJ1-1	.	.
TGCAGCGCATCGTGGGGCTGTCCAGGCGATGAGCAGTTCTTC	CSASWGCPGDEQFF	TRBV29-1	TRBJ2-1	.	.
TGTGCCAGCAGCCCCCCCCTCGGGACAGGGGGCCCGCATCCATGTCTAACTGAAGCTTTCTTT	CASSPPLGTGGPHPCLTEAFF	TRBV7-8	TRBJ1-1	.	TRBD1
TGTGCCATCAGGAGGACAGGGGTTAACTATGGCTACACCTTC	CAIRRTGVNYGYTF	TRBV10-3	TRBJ1-2	.	TRBD1
TGTGCCAGCAGCGTAGAGGGGGCGCGAGGCACCGGGGAGCTGTTTTTT	CASSVEGARGTGELFF	TRBV9	TRBJ2-2	.	TRBD1
TGTGCCAGCAGCCCCAGGGATTATGGCTACACCTTC	CASSPRDYGYTF	TRBV28	TRBJ1-2	.	.
TGTGCCAGTAGTAAGTTCGGGGTCTATCAGCCCCAGCATTTT	CASSKFGVYQPQHF	TRBV19	TRBJ1-5	.	.
TGTGCCAGCAGCCAAGATCGGACAGACCCATATGGCTACACCTTC	CASSQDRTDPYGYTF	TRBV14	TRBJ1-2	.	.
TGTGCCAGCAGCTTAGCCGGTTGGGGCGGGGGGGCCGACGATGAGCAGTTCTTC	CASSLAGWGGGADDEQFF	TRBV7-2	TRBJ2-1	.	TRBD2
TGTGCCAGCAGCTTATTGAGGGTAGGCAATGAGCAGTTCTTC	CASSLLRVGNEQFF	TRBV7-9	TRBJ2-1	.	.
TGTGCTAGTGGTTTGGTACAATGGGCAGGGGGCTCAGGAAACACCATATATTTT	CASGLVQWAGGSGNTIYF	TRBV12-5	TRBJ1-3	.	TRBD1
TGTGCCAGCGGACATGTACAAGCCTGCGTAGAGACCCAGTACTTC	CASGHVQACVETQYF	TRBV6-6	TRBJ2-5	.	.
TGTGCCAGTAGTAAACCGGGACACCCCCAGCATTTT	CASSKPGHPQHF	TRBV19	TRBJ1-5	few	.
TGTGCCAGCAGCCTTTGGACAGCCCTTGTAGACAATGAGCAGTTCTTC	CASSLWTALVDNEQFF	TRBV7-8	TRBJ2-1	.	.
TGTGCCAGCAGCTTGACGGGACAGATCTATGGCTACACCTTC	CASSLTGQIYGYTF	TRBV5-4	TRBJ1-2	once	TRBD1
TGTGCCAGCAGTGAAGCGCAAATCCTCAGGGTTGTTGGGGCCAACGTCCTGACTTTC	CASSEAQILRVVGANVLTF	TRBV6-1	TRBJ2-6	.	.
TGTGCCAGCAGCTACCGGTTAGGGAGGTCCTACGAGCAGTACTTC	CASSYRLGRSYEQYF	TRBV7-8	TRBJ2-7	.	.
TGTGCCAGCAGTTTATGGCTCCGGGCTAGCGGGGGGCCAAGTCCCGGGGAGCTGTTTTTT	CASSLWLRASGGPSPGELFF	TRBV27	TRBJ2-2	.	TRBD2
TGTGCCAGCAGCTTAGGCCTCAGCGGGGGGAACCAAGAGACCCAGTACTTC	CASSLGLSGGNQETQYF	TRBV11-2	TRBJ2-5	.	TRBD2
TGTGCCACCACCACCAATCGGGGACAGGGGTTAGGGGGCTACACCTTC	CATTTNRGQGLGGYTF	TRBV15	TRBJ1-2	.	TRBD1
TGTGCCAGCAGTTCCCAATCTGGAGGGGAGCAGTACTTC	CASSSQSGGEQYF	TRBV6-5	TRBJ2-7	.	.
TGTGCCAGCAGCCAATCGGACAAGAACACTGAAGCTTTCTTT	CASSQSDKNTEAFF	TRBV28	TRBJ1-1	.	.
TGTGCCAGCAGCTTTCATCAGGGCCGCTCCTACGAGCAGTACTTC	CASSFHQGRSYEQYF	TRBV5-6	TRBJ2-7	.	.
TGTGCCATCAGCTCAAGGCGGGACCGGCCCGACACAGATACGCAGTATTTT	CAISSRRDRPDTDTQYF	TRBV10-3	TRBJ2-3	few	.
TGTGCCACCAGCAGAGATACCGGGACAGGGTTTTGCGAGCAGTACTTC	CATSRDTGTGFCEQYF	TRBV15	TRBJ2-7	.	TRBD1